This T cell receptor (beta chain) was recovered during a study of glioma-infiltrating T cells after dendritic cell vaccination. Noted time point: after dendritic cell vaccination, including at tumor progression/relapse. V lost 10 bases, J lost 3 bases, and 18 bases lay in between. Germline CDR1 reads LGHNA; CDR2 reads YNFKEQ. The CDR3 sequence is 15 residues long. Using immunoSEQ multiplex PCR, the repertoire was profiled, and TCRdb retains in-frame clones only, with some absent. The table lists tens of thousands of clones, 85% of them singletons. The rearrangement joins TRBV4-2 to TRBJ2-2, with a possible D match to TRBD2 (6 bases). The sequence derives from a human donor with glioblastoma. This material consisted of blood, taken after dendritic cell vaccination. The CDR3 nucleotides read TGTGCCACCGACAGTGGGACTTCGTACACCGGGGAGCTGTTTTTT. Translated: CATDSGTSYTGELFF.